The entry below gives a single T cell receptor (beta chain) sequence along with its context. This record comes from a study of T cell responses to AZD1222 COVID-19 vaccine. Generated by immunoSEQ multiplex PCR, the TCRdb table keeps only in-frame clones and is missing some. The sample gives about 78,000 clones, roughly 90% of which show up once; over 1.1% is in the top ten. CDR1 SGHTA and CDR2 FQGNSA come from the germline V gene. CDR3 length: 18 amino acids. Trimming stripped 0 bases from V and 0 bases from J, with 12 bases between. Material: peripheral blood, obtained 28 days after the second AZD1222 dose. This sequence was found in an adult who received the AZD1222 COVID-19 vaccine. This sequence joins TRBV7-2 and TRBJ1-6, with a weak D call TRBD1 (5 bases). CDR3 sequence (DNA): TGTGCCAGCAGCTTAGCGTTGGGGGGAAGCTCCTATAATTCACCCCTCCACTTT. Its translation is CASSLALGGSSYNSPLHF.